The sequence of this T cell receptor (beta chain) was determined in a study of response to subunit inactivated influenza vaccine. Findings and caveats of the study: Researchers suggested that each seasonal influenza vaccination recruits few new T cells.

Regarding this clonotype: The target antigen is unknown.

The junction had 3 bases not matched to a gene; V was cut back by 0 bases and J by 5 bases. Germline CDR1 is KGHSH and CDR2 is LQKENI. The CDR3 is 15 amino acids. TCRdb re-derived calls from the RT-PCR reads in MiXCR, one entry per CDR3 protein. The sample carries some 850,000 distinct CDR3 sequences, around a sixth recorded once. The TCR was taken from a middle-aged man who received an inactivated influenza vaccine. V is TRBV18 and J is TRBJ2-2, with 7 bases that match TRBD1. Sequenced material: PBMCs from blood, taken more than 4 days after vaccination. The CDR3 protein is CASSPPGRGTGELFF. In DNA form, the CDR3 reads TGTGCCAGCTCACCACCGGGCAGGGGGACCGGGGAGCTGTTTTTT.